These 14 T cell receptor beta chains were sequenced from one sample in a study of cytomegalovirus exposure and HLA in healthy donors. Primers: 60 Vbeta forward and 13 Jbeta reverse. Using immunoSEQ multiplex PCR, the repertoire was profiled, and TCRdb retains in-frame clones only, with some absent. Of about 160,000 clones listed, 68% are singletons. Specimen: PBMCs. The receptor set was obtained from a woman aged 40 to 55 in good health and CMV-seropositive.

A remark on this clone: Other nucleotide sequences in the sample specify the same CDR3. CDR3 in amino acids: CASRDRGNQPQHF. The CDR3 DNA follows: TGTGCCAGCAGGGACAGGGGCAATCAGCCCCAGCATTTT. The rearrangement links TRBV6-5 to TRBJ1-5, with TRBD1 identical over 8 bases. The trim removed 6 bases at V and 2 bases at J, leaving 0 bases unmatched. The germline gives CDR1 MNHEY, CDR2 SVGAGI. This CDR3 contains 13 residues.

This clone was detected only a few times. V gene TRBV5-1 combines with J gene TRBJ2-5; TRBD1 agrees at 9 bases. CDR3 length: 13 amino acids. J lost 5 bases, V lost 4 bases, and 3 bases had no gene match. Germline V gene sequence: CDR1 SGHRS, CDR2 YFSETQ. This chain's CDR3 is CASSDRGSETQYF. The CDR3 bases are TGCGCCAGCAGCGACAGGGGGTCGGAGACCCAGTACTTC.

This clone appeared once. This chain links TRBV28 with TRBJ2-2; D possibly corresponds to TRBD1 (6 bases). The germline V and J ends were trimmed by 5 bases and 2 bases, with 12 bases remaining between them. Germline V gene sequence: CDR1 MDHEN, CDR2 SYDVKM. This CDR3 is 15 amino acids long. This CDR3 is CASSRAGDNTGELFF. The CDR3 bases are TGTGCCAGCAGTAGGGCAGGGGATAACACCGGGGAGCTGTTTTTT.

The chain joins TRBV7-9 to TRBJ1-1; no definite D call. CDR1 is SEHNR, CDR2 FQNEAQ, per germline (reference sequence). V dropped 3 bases and J dropped 1 base, with 9 bases sitting between them. The CDR3 spans 14 residues. The CDR3 DNA is TGTGCCAGCAGCTTGAGGGATTCGAACACTGAAGCTTTCTTT. Translated: CASSLRDSNTEAFF.

The V gene is TRBV7-8, the J gene TRBJ2-7, with D unresolved. There are 16 residues in the CDR3. CDR1 and CDR2 (germline): SGHVS, FQNEAQ. V was shortened by 0 bases and J by 1 base, with 13 bases between the two germline ends. CDR3 protein: CASSLATAAGSYEQYF. In DNA, the CDR3 is TGTGCCAGCAGCTTAGCGACTGCCGCCGGATCCTACGAGCAGTACTTC.

The chain joins TRBV27 to TRBJ2-1; no clear D. Germline CDR1 and CDR2: MNHEY and SMNVEV (reference sequence). Trimming removed 6 bases at V and 1 base at J, with 10 bases between. This CDR3 is 14 amino acids long. The CDR3 loop reads CASSTTYSYNEQFF. DNA of the CDR3: TGTGCCAGCAGCACTACCTATTCCTACAATGAGCAGTTCTTC.

This clone was observed a single time. The rearrangement links TRBV14 to TRBJ2-7, with TRBD1 matching over 9 bases. This CDR3 contains 16 residues. Germline loops: CDR1 SGHDN, CDR2 FVKESK. After removal of 0 bases from V and 6 bases from J, the junction contained 9 bases not matched to a gene. The CDR3 coding sequence is TGTGCCAGCAGCCAAGATGTTTGGACAGGGGACAGCGAGCAGTACTTC. Residues: CASSQDVWTGDSEQYF.

The chain is built from TRBV7-9 and TRBJ2-7; D remains ambiguous. Trimming took off 1 base at V and 5 bases at J, with 12 bases between the two ends. Germline values: CDR1 SEHNR, CDR2 FQNEAQ (reference sequence). CDR3 size: 14 residues. DNA for the CDR3: TGTGCCAGCAGCTTAGATACGGGTCTAAACGAGCAGTACTTC. It is translated as CASSLDTGLNEQYF.

This rearrangement joins TRBV18 to TRBJ2-1; 12 nucleotides agree with TRBD2. The CDR3 spans 15 residues. V gave up 1 base and J gave up 7 bases; unmatched junction bases: 2. The germline gives CDR1 KGHSH, CDR2 LQKENI. CDR3 in DNA: TGTGCCAGCTCACCACAGACTAGCGGGAGTAATGAGCAGTTCTTC. This gives the protein CASSPQTSGSNEQFF.

The genes are TRBV5-1 and TRBJ2-1, with TRBD1 identical over 7 bases. J was trimmed by 7 bases and V by 3 bases; bases with no gene match: 10. This CDR3 is 15 amino acids long. The germline gives CDR1 SGHRS, CDR2 YFSETQ. The CDR3 loop is CASSWGTVPENEQFF. The CDR3, as DNA: TGCGCCAGCAGCTGGGGGACAGTACCCGAGAATGAGCAGTTCTTC.

This sequence joins TRBV18 and TRBJ1-5; D is perhaps TRBD1 (6 bases). V was pared by 11 bases and J by 6 bases, with 17 bases between. This CDR3 spans 13 amino acids. CDR1 and CDR2 from the germline V gene are KGHSH and LQKENI. The CDR3 protein is CAGSEGGSQPQHF. Here the CDR3 DNA reads TGTGCCGGGTCTGAGGGGGGGTCTCAGCCCCAGCATTTT.

CDR3 nucleotide sequence: TGCAGCGCCAGGACAAGGGGGAACACTGAAGCTTTCTTT. It yields the protein CSARTRGNTEAFF. The rearrangement uses TRBV29-1 and TRBJ1-1; D perhaps matches TRBD1 (5 bases). This CDR3 is 13 amino acids long. The V end lost 7 bases, the J end lost 1 base, and 13 bases lay between the germline ends. CDR1 is SQVTM and CDR2 is ANQGSEA in the germline V gene. Drawing the rest from reference TRBV29-1 and TRBJ1-1, the complete variable domain is SAVISQKPSRDICQRGTSLTIQCQVDSQVTMMFWYRQQPGQSLTLIATANQGSEATYESGFVIDKFPISRPNLTFSTLTVSNMSPEDSSIYLCSARTRGNTEAFFGQGTRLTVV.

The V gene is TRBV10-3, the J gene TRBJ2-3; 10 positions agree with TRBD2. V shed 2 bases and J 4 bases; nucleotides not matched to a gene: 6. The CDR3 runs 16 residues. The V gene's germline CDR1 is ENHRY and CDR2 SYGVKD. The CDR3: CAISEALAGDPDTQYF. The DNA for the CDR3 is TGTGCCATCAGTGAGGCTCTAGCGGGAGATCCAGATACGCAGTATTTT.

This chain joins TRBV11-1 and TRBJ1-1, with D possibly TRBD1 on 5 matching bases. Germline loops: CDR1 SGHAT, CDR2 FQDESV (reference sequence). CDR3 length: 13 residues. V was cut by 4 bases and J by 1 base, with 7 bases left in between. CDR3 in amino acids: CASSSTGNTEAFF. CDR3 in DNA: TGTGCCAGCAGCTCAACAGGGAACACTGAAGCTTTCTTT.